These 2 T cell receptor beta chains were all obtained from the same sample, sequenced in a study of T cell repertoires in cytomegalovirus infection. Via MiXCR, TCRdb re-called the reads, giving one row per CDR3 protein. The table includes some 920,000 distinct CDR3 sequences, roughly 30% detected once. These receptors have no identified antigens. This material consisted of cultured CD8+ T cells from PBMCs, taken from culture after CMV antigen stimulation. The receptors originated from a human donor in good health (CMV status not recorded). Some clones in this sample may be carry-over from other donors' samples.

In its sample, this clonotype was seen a few times. The rearrangement joins TRBV4-3 to TRBJ2-1; 11 nucleotides agree with TRBD2. Trimming removed 0 bases from V and 6 bases from J; junction bases left unmatched: 10. The germline CDR1 and CDR2 sequences are LGHNA and YSLEER. The CDR3 loop spans 18 amino acids. CDR3 amino acids: CASSQEASGGLFINEQFF. The CDR3 DNA is TGCGCCAGCAGCCAAGAGGCTAGCGGGGGGTTATTCATCAATGAGCAGTTCTTC.

This chain joins TRBV23-1 and TRBJ1-5; D gene uncertain. TRBV23-1 is filed as an ORF, its function uncertain. Trimming removed 4 bases from V and 2 bases from J, with 12 bases in between. The CDR3 contains 15 residues. CDR3 sequence: CASSPPGRGNQPQHF. The CDR3 nucleotides are TGCGCCAGCAGTCCCCCCGGGAGGGGCAATCAGCCCCAGCATTTT.